Each of the 9 T cell receptor beta chains below was sequenced from the same sample in a study of beta chain features in type 1 diabetes. Every isolated RNA sample was fully reverse transcribed, so sequencing captured expressed TCRB transcripts. The method was immunoSEQ multiplex PCR; TCRdb's version includes in-frame clones alone and lacks a portion of them. The data contain 350,000 to 450,000 clones, around 14% of them singletons. Sequencing was done on a sample of naive CD4+ T cells from blood. All receptors derive from a man aged 25-45 years in good health.

There are a few counts of this clone. The genes are TRBV6-5 and TRBJ1-3; D is possibly TRBD1 (5 bases). Trimming cost V 2 bases and J 2 bases, with 10 bases left between them. Germline V CDR1 and CDR2: MNHEY, SVGAGI. The CDR3 sequence is 15 residues long. DNA for the CDR3: TGTGCCAGCAGTTACCAGGGACCCCCTGGAAACACCATATATTTT. Its protein is CASSYQGPPGNTIYF.

This clone was seen only a few times. This chain links TRBV30 with TRBJ1-2; D is undetermined. Germline V gene data show CDR1 as GTSNPN and CDR2 as SVGIG (reference sequence). The V end was cut by 4 bases, the J end by 8 bases, with 14 bases between. The CDR3 covers 12 residues. CDR3 amino acids: CAWTLSQWGYTF. The CDR3 coding sequence is TGTGCCTGGACTTTGTCTCAGTGGGGCTACACCTTC.

This clone showed up just a few times. The chain has TRBV6-6 and TRBJ2-5, with 12 nucleotides matching TRBD2. Per germline, CDR1 MNHNY and CDR2 SVGAGI (reference sequence). The CDR3 has 13 residues. V lost 10 bases to trimming and J lost 4 bases; unmatched junction nucleotides: 4. CDR3: CATGLAGIETQYF. In nucleotides, the CDR3 is TGTGCCACCGGACTAGCGGGGATAGAGACCCAGTACTTC.

The J gene is TRBJ2-1, the V gene TRBV6-1, with a tentative D call TRBD2 (6 bases). Germline CDR1 and CDR2: MNHNS and SASEGT. Trimming shortened V by 3 bases and J by 7 bases, and 10 bases separated the two germline ends. The CDR3 has 13 amino acids. The CDR3 loop is CASSEGLLNEQFF. CDR3 sequence (DNA): TGTGCCAGCAGTGAGGGACTGCTGAATGAGCAGTTCTTC.

A few counts support this clone. The chain joins TRBV21-1 to TRBJ2-3. TRBV21-1 is classified as a pseudogene. This CDR3 comprises 12 residues. CDR3 protein: CASSARTDTQYF. CDR3 DNA sequence: TGTGCCAGCAGCGCCCGCACAGATACGCAGTATTTT.

This clone showed up just a few times. The gene calls are TRBV5-4 and TRBJ2-7; 10 bases are shared with TRBD1. This CDR3 is built from 15 residues. After removal of 3 bases from V and 5 bases from J, the junction contained 8 bases not matched to a gene. The germline V gene has CDR1 SGHNT and CDR2 YYREEE (reference sequence). CDR3 protein: CASSSPGQGRDEQYF. The CDR3 DNA reads TGTGCCAGCAGCTCCCCGGGACAGGGGCGAGACGAGCAGTACTTC.

The genes are TRBV4-3 and TRBJ2-4; D uncertain. The CDR3 runs to 16 residues. Per the germline V gene, CDR1 is LGHNA and CDR2 is YSLEER. V lost 0 bases and J lost 1, with 10 bases in between. CDR3 DNA sequence: TGCGCCAGCAGCCAAGAAAACTTAGGGGCCAAAAACATTCAGTACTTC. Its translation is CASSQENLGAKNIQYF.

The genes are TRBV7-9 and TRBJ1-1; no reliable D call. Trimming removed 11 bases at V and 1 base at J, with 17 bases between. From germline, CDR1 is SEHNR and CDR2 FQNEAQ (reference sequence). CDR3 length: 14 residues. CDR3 DNA sequence: TGTGCCGGCTCTCCCCACCCGGGGAACACTGAAGCTTTCTTT. Translating it yields CAGSPHPGNTEAFF.

The rearrangement links TRBV30 to TRBJ1-4; no firm D call. Per germline, CDR1 GTSNPN and CDR2 SVGIG (reference sequence). The CDR3 is made up of 13 amino acids. With 2 bases removed from V and 4 bases from J, the gap between germline ends came to 8 bases. CDR3 in amino acids: CAWSLRNNEKLFF. The CDR3 nucleotides are TGTGCCTGGAGTCTCCGGAATAATGAAAAACTGTTTTTT.